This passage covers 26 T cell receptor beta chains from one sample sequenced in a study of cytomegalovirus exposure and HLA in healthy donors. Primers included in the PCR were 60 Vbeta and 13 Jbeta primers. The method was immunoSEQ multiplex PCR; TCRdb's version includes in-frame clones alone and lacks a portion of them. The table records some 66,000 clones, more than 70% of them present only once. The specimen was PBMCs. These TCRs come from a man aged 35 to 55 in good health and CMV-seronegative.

The CDR3 here is CASSMAGAYGYTF. The CDR3 region has the DNA TGTGCCAGTAGTATGGCGGGGGCCTATGGCTACACCTTC. This chain connects TRBV19 to TRBJ1-2, with D maybe TRBD1 (6 bases). The germline CDR1 and CDR2 sequences are LNHDA and SQIVND (reference sequence). The CDR3 spans 13 residues. Trimming removed 3 bases from V and 4 bases from J, with 9 bases in between.

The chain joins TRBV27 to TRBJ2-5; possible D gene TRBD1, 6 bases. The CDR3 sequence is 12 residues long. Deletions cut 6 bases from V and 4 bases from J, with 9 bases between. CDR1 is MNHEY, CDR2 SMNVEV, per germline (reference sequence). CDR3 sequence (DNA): TGTGCCAGCAGGGGGGCGCTAGAGACCCAGTACTTC. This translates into CASRGALETQYF.

The CDR3 sequence: CASSPPRRLAGETDTQYF. The CDR3 DNA reads TGTGCCAGCTCACCACCCCGAAGACTAGCGGGAGAGACAGATACGCAGTATTTT. The rearrangement links TRBV18 to TRBJ2-3; 12 bases are shared with TRBD2. V shed 0 bases, J shed 3 bases, and the junction held 7 bases outside the gene matches. Germline CDR1 KGHSH, CDR2 LQKENI. The CDR3 totals 18 residues.

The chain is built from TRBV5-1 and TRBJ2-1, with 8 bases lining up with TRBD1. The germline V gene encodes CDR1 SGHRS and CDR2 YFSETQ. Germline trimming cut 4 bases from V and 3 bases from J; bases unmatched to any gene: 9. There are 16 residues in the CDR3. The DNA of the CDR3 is TGCGCCAGCAGCAGGTCTCCCGGGACAGGCTACAATGAGCAGTTCTTC. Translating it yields CASSRSPGTGYNEQFF.

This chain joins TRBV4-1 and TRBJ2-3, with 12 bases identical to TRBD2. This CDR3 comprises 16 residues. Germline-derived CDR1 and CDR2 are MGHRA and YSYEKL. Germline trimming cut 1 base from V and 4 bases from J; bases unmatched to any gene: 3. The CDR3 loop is CASSQGLAGGPDTQYF. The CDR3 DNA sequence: TGCGCCAGCAGCCAAGGGCTAGCGGGAGGGCCAGATACGCAGTATTTT.

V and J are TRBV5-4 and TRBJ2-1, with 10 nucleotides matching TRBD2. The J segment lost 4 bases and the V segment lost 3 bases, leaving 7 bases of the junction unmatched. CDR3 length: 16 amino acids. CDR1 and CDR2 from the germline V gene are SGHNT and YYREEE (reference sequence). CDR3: CASSSTLAGKYNEQFF. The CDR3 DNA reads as TGTGCCAGCAGCTCGACACTAGCGGGGAAGTACAATGAGCAGTTCTTC.

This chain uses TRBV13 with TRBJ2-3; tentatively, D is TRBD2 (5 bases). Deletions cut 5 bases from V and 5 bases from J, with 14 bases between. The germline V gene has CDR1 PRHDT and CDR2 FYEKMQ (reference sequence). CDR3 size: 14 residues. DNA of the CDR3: TGTGCCAGCAGCCCAAACGAGGGCGAAGATACGCAGTATTTT. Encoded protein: CASSPNEGEDTQYF.

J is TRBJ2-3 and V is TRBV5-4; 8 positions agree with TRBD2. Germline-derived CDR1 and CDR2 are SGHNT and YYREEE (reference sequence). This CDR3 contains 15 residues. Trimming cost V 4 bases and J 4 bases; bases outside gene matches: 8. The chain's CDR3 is CASSPGTRGADTQYF. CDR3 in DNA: TGTGCCAGCAGCCCCGGGACTAGGGGGGCAGATACGCAGTATTTT. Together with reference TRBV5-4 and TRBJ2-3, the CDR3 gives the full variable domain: ETGVTQSPTHLIKTRGQQVTLRCSSQSGHNTVSWYQQALGQGPQFIFQYYREEENGRGNFPPRFSGLQFPNYSSELNVNALELDDSALYLCASSPGTRGADTQYFGPGTRLTVL.

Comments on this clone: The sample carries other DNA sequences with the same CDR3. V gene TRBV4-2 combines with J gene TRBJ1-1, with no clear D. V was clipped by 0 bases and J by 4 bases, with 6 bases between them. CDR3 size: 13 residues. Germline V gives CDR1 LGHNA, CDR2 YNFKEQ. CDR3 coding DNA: TGTGCCAGCAGCCAAGATCCGGGCACTGAAGCTTTCTTT. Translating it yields CASSQDPGTEAFF.

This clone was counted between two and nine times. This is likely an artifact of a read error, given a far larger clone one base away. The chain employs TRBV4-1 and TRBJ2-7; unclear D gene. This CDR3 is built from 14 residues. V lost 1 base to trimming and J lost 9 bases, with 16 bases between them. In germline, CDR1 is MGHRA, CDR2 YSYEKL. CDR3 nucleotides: TGCGCCAGCAGCCAAGGTGAATCAGACGACACGCAGTACTTC. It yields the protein CASSQGESDDTQYF.

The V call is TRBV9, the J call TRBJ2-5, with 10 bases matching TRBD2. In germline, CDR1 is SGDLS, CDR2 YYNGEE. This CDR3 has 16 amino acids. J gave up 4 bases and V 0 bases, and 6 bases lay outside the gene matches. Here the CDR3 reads CASSVAGSGGRETQYF. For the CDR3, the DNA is TGTGCCAGCAGCGTAGCTGGTAGCGGGGGGAGAGAGACCCAGTACTTC. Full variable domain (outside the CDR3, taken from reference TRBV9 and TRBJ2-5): DSGVTQTPKHLITATGQRVTLRCSPRSGDLSVYWYQQSLDQGLQFLIQYYNGEERAKGNILERFSAQQFPDLHSELNLSSLELGDSALYFCASSVAGSGGRETQYFGPGTRLLVL.

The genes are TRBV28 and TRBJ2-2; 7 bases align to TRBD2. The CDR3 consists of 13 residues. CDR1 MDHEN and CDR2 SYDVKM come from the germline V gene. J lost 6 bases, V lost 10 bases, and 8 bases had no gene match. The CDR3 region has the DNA TGTGCCACCCGGGGGGATAGCGCCGGGGAGCTGTTTTTT. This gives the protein CATRGDSAGELFF.

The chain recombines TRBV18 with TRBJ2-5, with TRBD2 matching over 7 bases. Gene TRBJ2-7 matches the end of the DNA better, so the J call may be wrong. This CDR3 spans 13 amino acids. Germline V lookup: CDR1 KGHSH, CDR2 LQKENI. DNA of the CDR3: TGTGCCAGCTCACTTGGACTAGACTACGAGCAGTACTTC. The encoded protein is CASSLGLDYEQYF.

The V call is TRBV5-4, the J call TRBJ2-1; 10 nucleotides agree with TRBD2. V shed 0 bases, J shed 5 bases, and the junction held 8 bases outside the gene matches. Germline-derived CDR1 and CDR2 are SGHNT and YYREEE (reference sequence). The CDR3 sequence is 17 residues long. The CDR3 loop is CASSLASGGLWHNEQFF. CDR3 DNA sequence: TGTGCCAGCAGCTTGGCTAGCGGGGGCCTCTGGCACAATGAGCAGTTCTTC.

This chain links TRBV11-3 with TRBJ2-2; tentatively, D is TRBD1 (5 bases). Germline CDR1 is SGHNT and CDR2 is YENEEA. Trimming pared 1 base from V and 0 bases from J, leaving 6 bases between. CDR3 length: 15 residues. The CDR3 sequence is CASSLGTTNTGELFF. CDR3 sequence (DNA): TGTGCCAGCAGCTTAGGGACAACGAACACCGGGGAGCTGTTTTTT. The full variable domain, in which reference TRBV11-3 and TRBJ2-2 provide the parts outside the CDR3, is EAGVVQSPRYKIIEKKQPVAFWCNPISGHNTLYWYLQNLGQGPELLIRYENEEAVDDSQLPKDRFSAERLKGVDSTLKIQPAELGDSAVYLCASSLGTTNTGELFFGEGSRLTVL.

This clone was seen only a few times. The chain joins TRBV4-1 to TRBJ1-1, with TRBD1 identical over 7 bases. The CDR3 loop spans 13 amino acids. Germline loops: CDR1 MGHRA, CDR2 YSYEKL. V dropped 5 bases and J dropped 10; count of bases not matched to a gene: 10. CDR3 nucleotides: TGCGCCAGCAGCTCAACGTCCGGGACAGTAGCTTTCTTT. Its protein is CASSSTSGTVAFF.

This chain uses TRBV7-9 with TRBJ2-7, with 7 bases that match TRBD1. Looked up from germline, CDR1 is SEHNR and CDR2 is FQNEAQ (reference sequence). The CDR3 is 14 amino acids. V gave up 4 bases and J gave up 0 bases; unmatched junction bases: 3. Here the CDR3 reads CASSSQGISYEQYF. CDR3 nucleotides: TGTGCCAGCAGCTCACAGGGGATCTCCTACGAGCAGTACTTC.

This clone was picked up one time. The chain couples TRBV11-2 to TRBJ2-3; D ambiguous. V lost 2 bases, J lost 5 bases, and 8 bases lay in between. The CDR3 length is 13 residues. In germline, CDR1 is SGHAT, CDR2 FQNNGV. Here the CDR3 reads CASSLKFGDTQYF. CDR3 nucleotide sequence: TGTGCCAGCAGCTTAAAGTTCGGAGATACGCAGTATTTT.

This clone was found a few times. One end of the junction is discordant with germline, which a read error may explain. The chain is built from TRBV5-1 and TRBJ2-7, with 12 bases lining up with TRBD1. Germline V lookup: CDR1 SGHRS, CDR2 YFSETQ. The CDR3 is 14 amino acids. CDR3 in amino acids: CASSSGTGGLERRF. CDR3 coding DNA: TGCGCCAGCAGCTCCGGGACAGGGGGCCTTGAACGTCGGTTC.

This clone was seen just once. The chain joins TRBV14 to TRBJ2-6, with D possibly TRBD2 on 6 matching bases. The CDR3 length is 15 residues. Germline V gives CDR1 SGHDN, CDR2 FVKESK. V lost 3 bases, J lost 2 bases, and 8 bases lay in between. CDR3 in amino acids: CASSQGGTGANVLTF. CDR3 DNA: TGTGCCAGCAGCCAGGGGGGTACTGGGGCCAACGTCCTGACTTTC.

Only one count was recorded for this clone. CDR3 in DNA: TGTGCCAGCAGTTTCATTAATCTACAGGGGAGCGAGCAGTACTTC. This translates into CASSFINLQGSEQYF. The gene calls are TRBV28 and TRBJ2-7; 7 positions match TRBD1. The CDR3 extends over 15 amino acids. The germline CDR1 and CDR2 sequences are MDHEN and SYDVKM. V shed 3 bases and J 6 bases; nucleotides not matched to a gene: 11.

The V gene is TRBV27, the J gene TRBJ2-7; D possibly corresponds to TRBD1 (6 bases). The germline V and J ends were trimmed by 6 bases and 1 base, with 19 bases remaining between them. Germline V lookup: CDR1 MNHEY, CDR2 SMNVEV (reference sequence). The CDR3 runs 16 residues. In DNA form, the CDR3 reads TGTGCCAGCAGGCCCCCCTTCACAGGGCGATCCTACGAGCAGTACTTC. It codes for CASRPPFTGRSYEQYF.

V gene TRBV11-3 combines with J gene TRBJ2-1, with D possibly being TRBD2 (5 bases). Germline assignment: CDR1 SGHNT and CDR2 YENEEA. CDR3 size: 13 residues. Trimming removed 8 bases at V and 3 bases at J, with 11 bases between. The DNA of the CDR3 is TGTGCCAGCTCAGCAGGAGGCTACAATGAGCAGTTCTTC. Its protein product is CASSAGGYNEQFF. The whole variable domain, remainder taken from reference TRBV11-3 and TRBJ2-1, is EAGVVQSPRYKIIEKKQPVAFWCNPISGHNTLYWYLQNLGQGPELLIRYENEEAVDDSQLPKDRFSAERLKGVDSTLKIQPAELGDSAVYLCASSAGGYNEQFFGPGTRLTVL.

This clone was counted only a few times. The CDR3 is CASSQETSPYEQYF. For the CDR3, the DNA is TGCGCCAGCAGCCAAGAGACTAGCCCCTACGAGCAGTACTTC. The chain combines TRBV4-1 with TRBJ2-7; 7 positions agree with TRBD2. The CDR3 has 14 amino acids. Germline CDR1 MGHRA, CDR2 YSYEKL. With V trimmed by 0 bases and J by 2 bases, 1 base remained unmatched.

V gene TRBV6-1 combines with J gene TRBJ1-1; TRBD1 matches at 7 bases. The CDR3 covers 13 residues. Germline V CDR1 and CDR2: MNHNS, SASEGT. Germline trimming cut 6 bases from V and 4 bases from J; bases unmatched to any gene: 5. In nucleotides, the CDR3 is TGTGCCAGCAGGACGACAGGGAGCACTGAAGCTTTCTTT. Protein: CASRTTGSTEAFF.

The DNA for the CDR3 is TGTGCCAGCAGCCTGGTGCCTAAAGGCGGGGGGGCCGGTGAGCAGTTCTTC. Its translation: CASSLVPKGGGAGEQFF. The chain links TRBV5-5 to TRBJ2-1; TRBD2 agrees at 9 bases. Germline V lookup: CDR1 SGHKS, CDR2 YYEKEE (reference sequence). Losses at the gene ends were 4 bases for V and 9 bases for J; bases not matched to a gene: 17. CDR3 size: 17 residues.